These T cell receptor beta chains were read from a single sample in a study of metastatic and nonmetastatic thyroid tumors. TCRdb re-clonotyped the PCR reads through MiXCR. The data show about 93,000 clones, roughly 13% seen once. Sample: blood. These receptors came from a female donor with papillary thyroid cancer or a benign thyroid nodule (not recorded which). Some clones in this sample may be carry-over from other donors' samples. CDR3s include the opening cysteine and the closing phenylalanine or tryptophan. Fields, in order: V gene, D gene, clone size, J gene, CDR3 protein, CDR3 DNA. The D gene is left open where the match is weak. Size is omitted from some rows. Given values are once, few, many or a class for expanded clones.

v_call: TRBV6-5
d_call: .
clone_size: many
j_call: TRBJ1-1
cdr3_aa: CASSYQGGNTEAFF
cdr3_nt: TGTGCCAGCAGTTACCAGGGTGGGAACACTGAAGCTTTCTTT

v_call: TRBV9
d_call: TRBD2
clone_size: many
j_call: TRBJ2-1
cdr3_aa: CASSVGSSGRDNEQFF
cdr3_nt: TGTGCCAGCAGCGTAGGGAGTAGCGGGAGGGACAATGAGCAGTTCTTC

v_call: TRBV9
d_call: .
clone_size: .
j_call: TRBJ2-7
cdr3_aa: CASSVVIGAEQYF
cdr3_nt: TGTGCCAGCAGCGTGGTAATAGGGGCCGAGCAGTACTTC

v_call: TRBV20-1
d_call: .
clone_size: many
j_call: TRBJ1-6
cdr3_aa: CSARGQYNSPLHF
cdr3_nt: TGCAGTGCTCGCGGACAGTATAATTCACCCCTCCACTTT

v_call: TRBV29-1
d_call: TRBD1
clone_size: many
j_call: TRBJ1-2
cdr3_aa: CSVEGGTGRFNGYTF
cdr3_nt: TGCAGCGTCGAGGGGGGGACAGGGAGGTTCAATGGCTACACCTTC

v_call: TRBV4-2
d_call: .
clone_size: many
j_call: TRBJ2-2
cdr3_aa: CASSHGLPQDTGELFF
cdr3_nt: TGTGCCAGCAGCCATGGGCTCCCACAGGACACCGGGGAGCTGTTTTTT

v_call: TRBV20-1
d_call: .
clone_size: many
j_call: TRBJ2-7
cdr3_aa: CSASRSVSYEQYF
cdr3_nt: TGCAGTGCTAGTCGTAGCGTCTCCTACGAGCAGTACTTC

v_call: TRBV15
d_call: .
clone_size: many
j_call: TRBJ2-2
cdr3_aa: CATSDRDAAGELFF
cdr3_nt: TGTGCCACCAGCGACCGGGACGCGGCCGGGGAGCTGTTTTTT

v_call: TRBV5-6
d_call: .
clone_size: many
j_call: TRBJ1-4
cdr3_aa: CASSRQILNEKLFF
cdr3_nt: TGTGCCAGCAGCAGACAGATTCTTAATGAAAAACTGTTTTTT

v_call: TRBV3-1
d_call: .
clone_size: many
j_call: TRBJ1-2
cdr3_aa: CASSLNRVGGDGYTF
cdr3_nt: TGTGCCAGCAGCCTTAACAGGGTGGGAGGAGATGGCTACACCTTC

v_call: TRBV10-3
d_call: .
clone_size: many
j_call: TRBJ2-7
cdr3_aa: CAIAPASYEQYF
cdr3_nt: TGTGCCATAGCCCCCGCATCCTACGAGCAGTACTTC

v_call: TRBV25-1
d_call: .
clone_size: many
j_call: TRBJ1-2
cdr3_aa: CASSEPVGGYTF
cdr3_nt: TGTGCCAGCAGTGAACCGGTGGGCGGCTACACCTTC

v_call: TRBV12-3/TRBV12-4
d_call: .
clone_size: many
j_call: TRBJ2-7
cdr3_aa: CASSSYSGGGYEQYF
cdr3_nt: TGTGCCAGCAGTTCCTATAGTGGGGGTGGCTACGAGCAGTACTTC

v_call: TRBV19
d_call: TRBD2
clone_size: many
j_call: TRBJ2-1
cdr3_aa: CASSIDRTSGRVRYNEQFF
cdr3_nt: TGTGCCAGTAGTATAGATCGGACTAGCGGGAGGGTACGTTACAATGAGCAGTTCTTC

v_call: TRBV19
d_call: TRBD2
clone_size: many
j_call: TRBJ2-7
cdr3_aa: CASSIGDGGVYEQYF
cdr3_nt: TGTGCCAGTAGTATCGGGGACGGGGGGGTCTACGAGCAGTACTTC

v_call: TRBV25-1
d_call: TRBD1
clone_size: many
j_call: TRBJ1-3
cdr3_aa: CASSDQDRPGNTIYF
cdr3_nt: TGTGCCAGCAGTGACCAGGACAGGCCTGGAAACACCATATATTTT

v_call: TRBV19
d_call: TRBD1
clone_size: many
j_call: TRBJ2-7
cdr3_aa: CASRKTGGSYEQYF
cdr3_nt: TGTGCCAGTAGGAAGACAGGGGGGTCCTACGAGCAGTACTTC

v_call: TRBV4-2
d_call: TRBD1
clone_size: many
j_call: TRBJ2-3
cdr3_aa: CASSHPGQDTDTQYF
cdr3_nt: TGTGCCAGCAGCCACCCGGGACAGGACACAGATACGCAGTATTTT

v_call: TRBV18
d_call: .
clone_size: .
j_call: TRBJ2-2
cdr3_aa: CASSPGPGELFF
cdr3_nt: TGTGCCAGCTCACCAGGGCCCGGGGAGCTGTTTTTT

v_call: TRBV19
d_call: TRBD1
clone_size: .
j_call: TRBJ2-7
cdr3_aa: CASSTKLTGVRYQYF
cdr3_nt: TGTGCCAGTAGCACAAAATTAACAGGGGTCCGCTATCAGTACTTC

v_call: TRBV6-1
d_call: .
clone_size: many
j_call: TRBJ1-1
cdr3_aa: CASIVGSFGTEAFF
cdr3_nt: TGTGCCAGCATAGTCGGGAGCTTTGGGACTGAAGCTTTCTTT

v_call: TRBV6-6
d_call: TRBD1
clone_size: many
j_call: TRBJ1-1
cdr3_aa: CASSYSRDSDYMNTEAFF
cdr3_nt: TGTGCCAGCAGTTACTCGAGGGACAGTGATTACATGAACACTGAAGCTTTCTTT

v_call: TRBV7-9
d_call: TRBD1
clone_size: many
j_call: TRBJ1-3
cdr3_aa: CASSTRGRGQTGNTIYF
cdr3_nt: TGTGCCAGCAGCACCCGGGGGAGGGGGCAAACTGGAAACACCATATATTTT

v_call: TRBV2
d_call: .
clone_size: many
j_call: TRBJ2-4
cdr3_aa: CASRVEDIQYF
cdr3_nt: TGTGCCAGCAGGGTCGAGGACATTCAGTACTTC

v_call: TRBV30
d_call: TRBD1
clone_size: .
j_call: TRBJ1-2
cdr3_aa: CAWSRDRGTFNYGYTF
cdr3_nt: TGTGCCTGGAGTAGGGACAGAGGCACTTTTAACTATGGCTACACCTTC